This entry concerns a single T cell receptor beta chain. The sample is drawn from a study of blood T cell repertoires in COVID-19. Across the study: There were acute and convalescent COVID-19 samples, and they came from the United States, Italy and Spain. T cells, B-cell-depleted T cells, or PBMCs supplied cDNA or gDNA.

As handled by the study authors: Quantification of nucleated cells was approximated via reference gene primer amplification. The data were produced by immunoSEQ multiplex PCR, yet TCRdb's version contains in-frame clones alone and is incomplete. V, J and clone size are taken as reported in that table, and D and trimming were inferred from the DNA itself. Of around 400,000 clones listed, 70% to 90% are singletons. This clonotype was obtained from a man aged 35-49 years with acute or convalescent COVID-19. Material for sequencing was peripheral blood.

As DNA, the CDR3 is TGTGCCAGCAGACCCAGGGAGGGTGGAATGAACACTGAAGCTTTCTTT. It yields the protein CASRPREGGMNTEAFF. The chain recombines TRBV6-6 with TRBJ1-1, with D possibly being TRBD1 (5 bases). The germline gives CDR1 MNHNY, CDR2 SVGAGI (reference sequence). The CDR3 totals 16 residues. V was cut by 6 bases and J by 0 bases, with 17 bases left in between.